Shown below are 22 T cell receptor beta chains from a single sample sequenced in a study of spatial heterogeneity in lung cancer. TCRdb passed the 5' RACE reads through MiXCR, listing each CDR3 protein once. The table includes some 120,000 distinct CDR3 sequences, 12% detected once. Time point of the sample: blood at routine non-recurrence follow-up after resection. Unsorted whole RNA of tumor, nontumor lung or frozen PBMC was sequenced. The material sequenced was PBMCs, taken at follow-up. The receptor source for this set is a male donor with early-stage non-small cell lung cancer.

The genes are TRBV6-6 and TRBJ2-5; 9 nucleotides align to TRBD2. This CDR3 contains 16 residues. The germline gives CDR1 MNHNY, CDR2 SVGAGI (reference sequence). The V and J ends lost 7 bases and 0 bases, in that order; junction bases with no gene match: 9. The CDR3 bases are TGTGCCAGCACCCTAAGACGGACTAGCGACCAAGAGACCCAGTACTTC. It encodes CASTLRRTSDQETQYF.

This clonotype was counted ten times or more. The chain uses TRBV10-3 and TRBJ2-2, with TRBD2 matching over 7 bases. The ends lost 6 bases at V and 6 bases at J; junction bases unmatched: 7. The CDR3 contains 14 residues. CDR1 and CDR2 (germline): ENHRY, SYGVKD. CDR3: CAISRGLGPGELFF. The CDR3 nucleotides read TGTGCCATCAGCCGTGGACTAGGCCCCGGGGAGCTGTTTTTT.

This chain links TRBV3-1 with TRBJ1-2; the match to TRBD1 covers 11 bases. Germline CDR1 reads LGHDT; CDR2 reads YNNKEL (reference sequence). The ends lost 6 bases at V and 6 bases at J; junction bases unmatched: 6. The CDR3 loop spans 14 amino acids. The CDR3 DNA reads TGTGCCAGCAGACGGACAGGGGGCGGCAATGGCTACACCTTC. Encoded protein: CASRRTGGGNGYTF.

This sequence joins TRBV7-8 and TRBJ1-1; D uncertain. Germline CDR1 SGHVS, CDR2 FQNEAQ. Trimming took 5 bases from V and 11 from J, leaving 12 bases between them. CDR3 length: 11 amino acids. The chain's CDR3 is CASSHSGVAFF. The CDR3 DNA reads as TGTGCCAGCAGCCACTCCGGAGTGGCTTTCTTT. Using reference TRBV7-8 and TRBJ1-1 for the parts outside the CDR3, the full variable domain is GAGVSQSPRYKVAKRGQDVALRCDPISGHVSLFWYQQALGQGPEFLTYFQNEAQLDKSGLPSDRFFAERPEGSVSTLKIQRTQQEDSAVYLCASSHSGVAFFGQGTRLTVV.

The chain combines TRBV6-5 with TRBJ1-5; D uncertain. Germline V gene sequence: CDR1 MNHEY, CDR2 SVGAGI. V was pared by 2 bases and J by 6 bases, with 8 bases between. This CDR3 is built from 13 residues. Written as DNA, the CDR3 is TGTGCCAGCAGTTACGAACGAAGTCAGCCCCAGCATTTT. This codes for CASSYERSQPQHF.

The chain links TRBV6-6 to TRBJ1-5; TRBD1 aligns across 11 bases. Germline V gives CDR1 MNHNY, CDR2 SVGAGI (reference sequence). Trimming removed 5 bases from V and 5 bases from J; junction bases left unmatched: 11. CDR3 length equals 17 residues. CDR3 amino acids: CASSPSAGTGGYQPQHF. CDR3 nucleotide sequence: TGTGCCAGCAGTCCCTCCGCCGGGACAGGGGGTTATCAGCCCCAGCATTTT.

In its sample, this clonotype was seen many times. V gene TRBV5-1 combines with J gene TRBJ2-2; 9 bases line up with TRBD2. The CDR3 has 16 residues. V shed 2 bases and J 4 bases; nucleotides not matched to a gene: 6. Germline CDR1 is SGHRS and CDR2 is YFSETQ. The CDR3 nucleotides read TGCGCCAGCAGCTTACAGCGGGGGGCGGCCACCGGGGAGCTGTTTTTT. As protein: CASSLQRGAATGELFF.

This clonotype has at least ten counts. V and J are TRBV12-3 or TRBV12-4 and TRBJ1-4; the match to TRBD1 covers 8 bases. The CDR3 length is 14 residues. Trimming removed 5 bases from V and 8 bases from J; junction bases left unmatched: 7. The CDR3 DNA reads TGTGCCAGCAGTCTCGGACAGGGTGGCGAAAAACTGTTTTTT. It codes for CASSLGQGGEKLFF.

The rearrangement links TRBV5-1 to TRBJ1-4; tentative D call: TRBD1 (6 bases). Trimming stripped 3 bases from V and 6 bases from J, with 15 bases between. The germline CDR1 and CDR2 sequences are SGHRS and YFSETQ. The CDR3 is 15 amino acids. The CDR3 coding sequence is TGCGCCAGCAGCTCTCAGGGGCGAAGGGATGAAAAACTGTTTTTT. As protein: CASSSQGRRDEKLFF.

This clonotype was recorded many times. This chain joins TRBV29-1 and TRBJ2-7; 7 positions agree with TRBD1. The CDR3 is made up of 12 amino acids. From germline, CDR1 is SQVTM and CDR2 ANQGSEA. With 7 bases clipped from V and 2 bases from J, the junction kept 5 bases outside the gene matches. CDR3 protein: CSASRGTYEQYF. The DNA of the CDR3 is TGCAGCGCCTCCAGGGGGACCTACGAGCAGTACTTC.

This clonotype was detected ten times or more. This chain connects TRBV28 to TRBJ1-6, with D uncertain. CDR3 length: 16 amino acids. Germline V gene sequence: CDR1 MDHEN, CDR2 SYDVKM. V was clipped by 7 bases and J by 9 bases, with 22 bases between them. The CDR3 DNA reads TGTGCCAGCATAGAATTTTCAAGGCGCCGGGGTTCACCCCTCCACTTT. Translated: CASIEFSRRRGSPLHF.

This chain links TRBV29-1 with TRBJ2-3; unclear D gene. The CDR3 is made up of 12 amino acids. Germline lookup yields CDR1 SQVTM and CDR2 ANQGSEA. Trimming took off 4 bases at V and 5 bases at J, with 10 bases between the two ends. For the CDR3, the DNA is TGCAGCGTTGGGAGCATAAAAGATACGCAGTATTTT. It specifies CSVGSIKDTQYF.

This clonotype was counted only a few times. The CDR3 bases are TGCGCCAGCAGCGAGGGGAGCTTGAACACTGAAGCTTTCTTT. This gives the protein CASSEGSLNTEAFF. The rearrangement uses TRBV5-1 and TRBJ1-1, with D perhaps matching TRBD1 (5 bases). Germline V gives CDR1 SGHRS, CDR2 YFSETQ. V was clipped by 4 bases and J by 0 bases, with 10 bases between them. This CDR3 is 14 amino acids long.

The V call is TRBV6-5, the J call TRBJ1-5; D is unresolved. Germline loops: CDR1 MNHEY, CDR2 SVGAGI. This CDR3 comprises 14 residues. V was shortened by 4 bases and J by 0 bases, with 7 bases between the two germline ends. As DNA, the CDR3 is TGTGCCAGCAGTTCCCCGTATAGCAATCAGCCCCAGCATTTT. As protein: CASSSPYSNQPQHF.

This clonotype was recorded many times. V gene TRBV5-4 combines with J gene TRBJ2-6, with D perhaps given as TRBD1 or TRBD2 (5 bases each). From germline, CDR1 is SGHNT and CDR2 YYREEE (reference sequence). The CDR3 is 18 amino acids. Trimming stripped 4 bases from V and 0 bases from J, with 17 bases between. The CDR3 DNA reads TGTGCCAGCAGCGCCTCGGGACGTGGGTTCTCTGGGGCCAACGTCCTGACTTTC. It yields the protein CASSASGRGFSGANVLTF.

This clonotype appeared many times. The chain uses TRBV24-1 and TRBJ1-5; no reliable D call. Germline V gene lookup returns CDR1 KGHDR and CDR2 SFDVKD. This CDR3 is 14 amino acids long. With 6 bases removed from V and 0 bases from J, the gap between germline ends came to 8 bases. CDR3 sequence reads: CATSPDYSNQPQHF. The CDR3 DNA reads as TGTGCCACCAGTCCAGACTATAGCAATCAGCCCCAGCATTTT.

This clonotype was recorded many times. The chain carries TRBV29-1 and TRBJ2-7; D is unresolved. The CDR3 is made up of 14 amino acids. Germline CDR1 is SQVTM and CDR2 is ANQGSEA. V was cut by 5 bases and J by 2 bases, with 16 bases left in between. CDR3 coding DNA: TGCAGCGTTCTTCCTGGCCGGAACGCCTACGAGCAGTACTTC. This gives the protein CSVLPGRNAYEQYF.

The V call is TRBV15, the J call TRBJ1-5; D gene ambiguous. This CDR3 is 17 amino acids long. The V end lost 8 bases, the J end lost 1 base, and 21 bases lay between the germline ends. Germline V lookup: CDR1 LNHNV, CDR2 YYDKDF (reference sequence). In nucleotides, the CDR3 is TGTGCCACCGCGGCGGAGCGGGCCATATTGAGCAATCAGCCCCAGCATTTT. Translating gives CATAAERAILSNQPQHF.

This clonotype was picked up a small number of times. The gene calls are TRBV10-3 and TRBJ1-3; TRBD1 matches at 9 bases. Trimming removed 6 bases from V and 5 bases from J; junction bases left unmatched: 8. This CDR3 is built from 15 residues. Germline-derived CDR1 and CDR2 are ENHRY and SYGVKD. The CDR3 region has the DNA TGTGCCATCAGGGCCCCGGGACAGGGTAGAAACACCATATATTTT. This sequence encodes CAIRAPGQGRNTIYF.

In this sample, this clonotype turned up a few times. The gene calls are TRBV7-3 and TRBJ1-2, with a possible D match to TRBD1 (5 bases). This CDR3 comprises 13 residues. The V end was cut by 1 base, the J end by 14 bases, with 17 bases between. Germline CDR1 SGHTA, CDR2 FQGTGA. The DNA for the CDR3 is TGTGCCAGCAGCTTAAAGGGAGACAGTTTAGTTACCTTC. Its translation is CASSLKGDSLVTF.

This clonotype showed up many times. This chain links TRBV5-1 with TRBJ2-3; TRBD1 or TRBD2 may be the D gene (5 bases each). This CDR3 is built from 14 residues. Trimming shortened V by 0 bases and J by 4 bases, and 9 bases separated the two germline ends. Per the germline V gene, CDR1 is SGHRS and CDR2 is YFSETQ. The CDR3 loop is CASSLGGAPDTQYF. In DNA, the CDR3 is TGCGCCAGCAGCTTGGGAGGGGCCCCAGATACGCAGTATTTT.

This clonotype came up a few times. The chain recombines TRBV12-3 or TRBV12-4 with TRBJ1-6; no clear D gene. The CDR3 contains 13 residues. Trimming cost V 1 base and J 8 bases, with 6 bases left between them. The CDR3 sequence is CASSLGPYSPLHF. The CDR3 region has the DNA TGTGCCAGCAGTTTAGGACCCTATTCACCCCTCCACTTT.